The clone carrying this T cell receptor beta chain was recorded only once. The data were obtained in a study of shared clonotypes between healthy human individuals. Every immunoSEQ plate was one replicate of a subset's evenly spread DNA. Sorted-subset replicate PCRs used roughly 210 ng of genomic DNA. This amount corresponded to tens of thousands of T cell genomes. Authors' analysis steps: ImmunoSEQ gave junction-only sequences without quality scores, so filtering differed. TCRdb keeps only in-frame clones here, not all; method: immunoSEQ multiplex PCR. From that table come the V and J calls and clone size; the DNA was used to work out D and trimming. The sample has millions of clones; roughly 95% are singletons. The donors were adults (healthy and HIV-negative) with no recent acute infections or vaccinations. The J segment lost 3 bases and the V segment lost 3 bases, leaving 5 bases of the junction unmatched. This CDR3 comprises 15 residues. The germline gives CDR1 SGHAT, CDR2 FQNNGV.

V usage is TRBV11-2 and J usage is TRBJ2-3; 8 bases are shared with TRBD2. The sequence was obtained from a young man in good health. The sequenced material came from naive CD4+ T cells sorted from blood. Subset given: CD45RA+ positively selected. CDR3 in DNA: TGTGCCAGCAGCTTTTCGGGAGGGCCGACAGATACGCAGTATTTT. Protein product: CASSFSGGPTDTQYF.